This TCR beta chain is drawn from a study of cytomegalovirus exposure and HLA in healthy donors. Germline loops: CDR1 MGHRA, CDR2 YSYEKL. V was clipped by 0 bases and J by 8 bases, with 16 bases between them. The CDR3 runs 15 residues. This PCR relied on a set of 60 Vbeta primers and 13 Jbeta primers. This table comes from immunoSEQ multiplex PCR, and its TCRdb copy is limited to in-frame clones, with some not included. The table includes 160,000 or so clones, 75% to 90% detected once. Sequencing was done on a sample of PBMCs. The TCR was taken from a woman under 30 in good health and CMV-seronegative. This chain joins TRBV4-1 and TRBJ1-1, with D possibly TRBD1 on 6 matching bases. CDR3 sequence reads: CASSQEGARDIEAFF. The DNA for the CDR3 is TGCGCCAGCAGCCAAGAGGGGGCTCGTGACATAGAAGCTTTCTTT.